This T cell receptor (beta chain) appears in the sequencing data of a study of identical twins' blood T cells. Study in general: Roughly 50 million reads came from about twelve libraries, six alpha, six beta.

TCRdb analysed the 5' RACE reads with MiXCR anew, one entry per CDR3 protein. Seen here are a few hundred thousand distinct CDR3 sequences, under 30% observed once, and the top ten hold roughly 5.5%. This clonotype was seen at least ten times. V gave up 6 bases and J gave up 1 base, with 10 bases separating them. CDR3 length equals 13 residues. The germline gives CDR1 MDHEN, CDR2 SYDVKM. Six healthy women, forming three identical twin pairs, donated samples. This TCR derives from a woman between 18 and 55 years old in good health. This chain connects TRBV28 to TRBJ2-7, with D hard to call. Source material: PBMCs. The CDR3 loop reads CASRFGVSYEQYF. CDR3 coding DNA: TGTGCCAGCAGATTTGGGGTTTCCTACGAGCAGTACTTC.